This TCR beta chain was obtained from a study of blood T cell repertoires in COVID-19. Background on the study: PBMCs, B-cell-depleted T cells, or T cells were the source of the cDNA or gDNA that made up the material.

How the authors handled the data: By means of reference gene primer amplification, nucleated cell counts were estimated. Profiling relied on immunoSEQ multiplex PCR, and the TCRdb table lists in-frame clones only, not all of them. The V and J calls and clone size were taken over from that table, and D and trimming were inferred from the DNA. The sample lists 200,000 to 250,000 clones; roughly 87% were seen once. The CDR3 is made up of 13 amino acids. Germline values: CDR1 PRHDT, CDR2 FYEKMQ (reference sequence). V gave up 5 bases and J gave up 4 bases, with 11 bases separating them. The clonotype originates from a woman between 18 and 30 years old who had recovered from COVID-19. The V gene is TRBV13, the J gene TRBJ1-1; D is possibly TRBD1 (5 bases). Sequencing input: peripheral blood. For the CDR3, the DNA is TGTGCCAGCAGCCCGGGGGGTGTCACTGAAGCTTTCTTT. It specifies CASSPGGVTEAFF. Full variable domain (outside the CDR3, taken from reference TRBV13 and TRBJ1-1): AAGVIQSPRHLIKEKRETATLKCYPIPRHDTVYWYQQGPGQDPQFLISFYEKMQSDKGSIPDRFSAQQFSDYHSELNMSSLELGDSALYFCASSPGGVTEAFFGQGTRLTVV.